This section outlines one T cell receptor (beta chain) sequence together with its context. Its target is unknown. These data originate in a study of T cell responses to AZD1222 COVID-19 vaccine. Study-level background: It was second doses at about 4 or about 12 weeks that were pooled.

The study's findings and limits: In a largely white British group with more females than males, clonal diversity was possibly underestimated. Repertoire collection took place solely once the T cell response had peaked. Compared with day 0, the breadth and depth of the Spike-specific TCR repertoire rose significantly after two doses of AZD1222.

The germline V gene encodes CDR1 SEHNR and CDR2 FQNEAQ (reference sequence). V dropped 0 bases and J dropped 8; count of bases not matched to a gene: 4. The CDR3 has 15 amino acids. Profiled with immunoSEQ multiplex PCR; TCRdb holds only in-frame clones, not every one. The data show over 85,000 clones, with about 85% seen just once and around 3% held by the top ten. This rearrangement joins TRBV7-9 to TRBJ2-1; 10 bases line up with TRBD2. This sequence originates from an adult in good health. Source: peripheral blood, taken on day 0 of AZD1222 vaccination. The CDR3 nucleotides are TGTGCCAGCAGCTTAGCCCTAGCGGGGGTACATGAGCAGTTCTTC. This codes for CASSLALAGVHEQFF.